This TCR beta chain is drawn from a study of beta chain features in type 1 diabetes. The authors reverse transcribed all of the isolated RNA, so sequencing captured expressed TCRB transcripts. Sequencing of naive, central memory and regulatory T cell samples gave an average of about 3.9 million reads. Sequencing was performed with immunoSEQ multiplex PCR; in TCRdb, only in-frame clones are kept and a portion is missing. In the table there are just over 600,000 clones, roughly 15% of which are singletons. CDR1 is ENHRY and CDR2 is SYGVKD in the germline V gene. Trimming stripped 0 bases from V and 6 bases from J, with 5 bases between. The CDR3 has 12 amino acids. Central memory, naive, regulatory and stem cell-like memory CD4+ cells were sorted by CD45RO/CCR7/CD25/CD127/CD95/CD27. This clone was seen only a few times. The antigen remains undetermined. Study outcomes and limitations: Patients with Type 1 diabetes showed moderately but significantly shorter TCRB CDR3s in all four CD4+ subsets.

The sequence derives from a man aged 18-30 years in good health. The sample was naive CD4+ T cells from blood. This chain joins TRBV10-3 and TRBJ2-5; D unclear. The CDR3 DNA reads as TGTGCCATCAGTGAGTCGGAGAAGACCCAGTACTTC. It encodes CAISESEKTQYF.